The clone carrying this TCR beta chain was picked up one time. The data were obtained in a study of blood T cells in healthy people across ages. Primed by a sample-barcoded 5' primer and a J-beta primer mix, a second PCR proceeded for about 7 to 11 cycles. TCRdb used MiXCR to reprocess the 5' RACE reads, holding one entry per CDR3 protein. The data contain about 570,000 distinct CDR3 sequences, about 28% of them seen just once; the ten biggest clones take up approximately 3.5%. The J segment lost 3 bases and the V segment lost 4 bases, leaving 16 bases of the junction unmatched. The CDR3 loop spans 20 amino acids. These data are also associated with another study on T cells of mothers and their children.

The chain uses TRBV12-3 or TRBV12-4 and TRBJ2-2; 11 bases are a match to TRBD2. This sequence was found in a boy between 2 and 15 years old in good health. Sequencing was done on a sample of blood. The CDR3 region has the DNA TGTGCCAGCAGTTCGAAACAAGGGCTAGCGGGGGGCCCGTACACCGGGGAGCTGTTTTTT. Translation gives CASSSKQGLAGGPYTGELFF.